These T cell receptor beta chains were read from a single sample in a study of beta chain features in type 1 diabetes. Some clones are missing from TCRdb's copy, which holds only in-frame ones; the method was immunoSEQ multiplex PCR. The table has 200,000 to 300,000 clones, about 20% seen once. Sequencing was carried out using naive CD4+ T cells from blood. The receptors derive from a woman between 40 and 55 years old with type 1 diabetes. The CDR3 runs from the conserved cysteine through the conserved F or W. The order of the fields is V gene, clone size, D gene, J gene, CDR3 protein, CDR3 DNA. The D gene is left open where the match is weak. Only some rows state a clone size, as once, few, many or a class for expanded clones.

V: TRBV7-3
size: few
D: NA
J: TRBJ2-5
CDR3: CASSTSRSGTQYF
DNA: TGTGCCAGCAGCACCTCCAGAAGTGGGACCCAGTACTTC

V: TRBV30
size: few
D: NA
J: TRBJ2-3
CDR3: CAWTTWGGTTDTQYF
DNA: TGTGCCTGGACCACCTGGGGCGGTACCACAGATACGCAGTATTTT

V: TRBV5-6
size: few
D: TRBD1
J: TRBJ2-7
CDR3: CASSSWTGGGEQYF
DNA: TGTGCCAGCAGCTCTTGGACAGGGGGTGGTGAGCAGTACTTC

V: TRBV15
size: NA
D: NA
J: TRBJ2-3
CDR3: CATSREPTGGRSTDTQYF
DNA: TGTGCCACCAGCAGAGAGCCCACCGGGGGGCGAAGCACAGATACGCAGTATTTT

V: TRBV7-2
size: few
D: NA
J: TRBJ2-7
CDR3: CASSLVPREQYF
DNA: TGTGCCAGCAGCTTAGTGCCCAGAGAGCAGTACTTC

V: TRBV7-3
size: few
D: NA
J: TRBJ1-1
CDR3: CASSLTGLHTEAFF
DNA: TGTGCCAGCAGCCTTACGGGACTGCACACTGAAGCTTTCTTT

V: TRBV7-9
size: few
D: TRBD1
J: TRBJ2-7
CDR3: CASSYAVQGAHHEQYF
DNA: TGTGCCAGCAGCTATGCCGTACAGGGGGCGCATCACGAGCAGTACTTC

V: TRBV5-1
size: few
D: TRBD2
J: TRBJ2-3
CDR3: CASSPLAGASTDTQYF
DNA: TGCGCCAGCAGCCCACTAGCGGGGGCTAGCACAGATACGCAGTATTTT

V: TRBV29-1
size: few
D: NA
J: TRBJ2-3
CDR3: CSGDSTDTQYF
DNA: TGCAGCGGCGATAGCACAGATACGCAGTATTTT

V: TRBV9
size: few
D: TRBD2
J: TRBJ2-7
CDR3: CASSAPTPGGEQYF
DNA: TGTGCCAGCAGCGCGCCAACCCCGGGGGGCGAGCAGTACTTC

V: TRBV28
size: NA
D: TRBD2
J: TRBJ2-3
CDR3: CASSRGGSTDTQYF
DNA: TGTGCCAGCAGTCGGGGGGGGAGCACAGATACGCAGTATTTT